The present T cell receptor (beta chain) was sequenced within a study of Ad26.COV2.S vaccination and SARS-CoV-2 variants. The overall study: The study gave Ad26.COV2.S intramuscularly, once or twice 56 days apart.

A word on this clone: Its cognate antigen is unknown.

TCRdb's copy holds only in-frame clones and misses some; the assay was immunoSEQ multiplex PCR. The sample consists of hundreds of thousands of clones, about 86% of them appearing once. As for treatment: roughly 19 received Ad26.COV2.S at low or high dose, single or two shots; roughly five received placebo; per-sample allocation not given. After the first vaccine or placebo injection, samples were drawn on day 63. Study findings and constraints: Substantial breadth was reportedly displayed by spike-specific CD8+ and CD4+ T cell responses after vaccination.

Germline lookup yields CDR1 SGHRS and CDR2 YFSETQ. The CDR3 is 16 residues long. With V trimmed by 0 bases and J by 3 bases, 6 bases remained unmatched. This TCR came from a person between 18 and 65 years old who received the Ad26.COV2.S COVID-19 vaccine or a placebo. This chain uses TRBV5-1 with TRBJ2-7; 10 bases map to TRBD1. Material: peripheral blood, obtained in a trial of Ad26.COV2.S vaccine versus placebo. The CDR3 loop reads CASSLEPGQGFYEQYF. The CDR3 coding sequence is TGCGCCAGCAGCTTGGAACCGGGACAGGGGTTCTACGAGCAGTACTTC.